The T cell receptor (beta chain) under discussion was sequenced for a study of blood T cell repertoires in COVID-19 (dated by TCRdb to about 2020). Concerning the study at large: Samples covering the acute and convalescent phases of COVID-19 were provided by collaborators in the United States, Italy and Spain. The dataset comprised deeply sampled blood TCRbeta repertoires from subjects exposed to, actively infected with, or recovered from COVID-19. The repertoires were made available in a free public database intended to serve as a resource for research on the immune response to SARS-CoV-2. Where HLA class I and class II types were available, the types were taken from metadata supplied by the sample provider, not from assay-based typing. The material from the prospective study consisted of cDNA or gDNA derived from T cells, B-cell-depleted T cells, or PBMCs. Sample metadata almost always included a de-identified subject ID, COVID-19 status, age in years and sex. The samples were drawn from the first 160 participants of the ongoing ImmuneRACE study and from about 1,200 subjects provided by 6 global collaborators. Overall results and qualifications from the work: How much clinical and demographic metadata was included differed by source and by participant, and the metadata was provided uncurated.

Points on this clone: Its antigen is still unknown. No base qualities exist here, and no much larger clone lies one base off it.

Each collaborating institution followed its own protocols to collect whole blood in K2EDTA tubes. For TCRbeta analysis, collaborators shipped samples as frozen whole blood, isolated PBMCs, or DNA extracted from either of those sample types. TCRbeta CDR3 regions were amplified from genomic DNA using the immunoSEQ Assay, a bias-controlled multiplex PCR. The published analysis was carried out like this. The number of nucleated cells in each sample was estimated from the amplification of reference gene primers within the assay. To quantify the absolute abundance of each unique TCRbeta CDR3 rearrangement, sequence reads were collapsed and filtered. For each sample, productive Simpson clonality was calculated by taking the square root of Simpson's diversity index across productive rearrangements. TCRdb provides this immuneACCESS table in a form limited to in-frame rearrangements. Some clones are lacking; in checked studies, under half of them reflect an unresolved V gene, and why the rest are absent is not known. That table gives V, J and clone size, and the DNA gave D and trimming. The sample table contains a few hundred thousand clones; only one count was recorded for 85% to 90% of them. Less than 4.5% of the sample is taken by the ten largest.

Its CDR3 holds 14 amino acids, cysteine through phenylalanine. Of the read, only the CDR3 DNA is kept; its 42 bases are in frame from base 1. For CDR1 and CDR2, the germline V gene lists MRHNA and SNTAGT. Trimming leaves V shorter by 5 bases and J shorter by 6 bases, with the junction holding 5 bases beyond the gene matches. Recombination connected TRBV6-4 to TRBJ2-3; 10 of the junction bases match TRBD2. The material sequenced was peripheral blood. This TCR was recovered from a man aged 18 to 29 with active or convalescent COVID-19. In nucleotide form, the sequence is TGTGCCAGCAGTATCAGCGGGGGGGAGGATACGCAGTATTTT. Its translation is CASSISGGEDTQYF.